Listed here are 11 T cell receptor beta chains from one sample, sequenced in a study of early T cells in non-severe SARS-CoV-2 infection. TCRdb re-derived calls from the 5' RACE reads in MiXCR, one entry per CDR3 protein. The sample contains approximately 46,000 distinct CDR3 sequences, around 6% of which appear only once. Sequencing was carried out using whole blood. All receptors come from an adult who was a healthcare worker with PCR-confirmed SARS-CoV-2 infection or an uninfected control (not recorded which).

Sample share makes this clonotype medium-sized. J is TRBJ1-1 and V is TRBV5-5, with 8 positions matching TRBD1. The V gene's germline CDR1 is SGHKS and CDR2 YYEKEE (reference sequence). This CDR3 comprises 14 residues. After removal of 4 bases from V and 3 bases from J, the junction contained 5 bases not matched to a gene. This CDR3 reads CASSPGQGDTEAFF. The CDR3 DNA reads TGTGCCAGCAGCCCTGGACAGGGTGACACTGAAGCTTTCTTT.

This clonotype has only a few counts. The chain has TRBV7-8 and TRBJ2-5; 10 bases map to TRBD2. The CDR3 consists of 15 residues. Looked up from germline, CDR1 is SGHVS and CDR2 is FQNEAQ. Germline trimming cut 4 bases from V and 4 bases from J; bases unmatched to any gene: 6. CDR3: CASSSQRGGRETQYF. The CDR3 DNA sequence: TGTGCCAGCAGCTCTCAGCGGGGGGGCCGAGAGACCCAGTACTTC.

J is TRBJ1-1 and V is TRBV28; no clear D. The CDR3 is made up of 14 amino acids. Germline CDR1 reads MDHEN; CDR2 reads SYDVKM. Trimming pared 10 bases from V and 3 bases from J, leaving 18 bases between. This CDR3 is CATAEEWRYTEAFF. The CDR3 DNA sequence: TGTGCCACGGCGGAGGAGTGGAGGTACACTGAAGCTTTCTTT.

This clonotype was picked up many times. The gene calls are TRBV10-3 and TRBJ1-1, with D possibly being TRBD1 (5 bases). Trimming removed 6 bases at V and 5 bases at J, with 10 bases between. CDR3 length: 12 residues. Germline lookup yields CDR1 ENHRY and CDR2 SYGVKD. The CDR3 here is CAIRQEWTEAFF. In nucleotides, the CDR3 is TGTGCCATCAGACAGGAATGGACTGAAGCTTTCTTT.

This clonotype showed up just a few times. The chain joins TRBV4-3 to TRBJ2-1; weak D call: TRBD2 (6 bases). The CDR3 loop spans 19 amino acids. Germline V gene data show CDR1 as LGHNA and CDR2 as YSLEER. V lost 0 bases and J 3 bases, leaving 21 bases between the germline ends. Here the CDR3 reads CASSQDEGTATSFYNEQFF. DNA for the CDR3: TGCGCCAGCAGCCAAGACGAAGGGACTGCCACCTCATTCTACAATGAGCAGTTCTTC.

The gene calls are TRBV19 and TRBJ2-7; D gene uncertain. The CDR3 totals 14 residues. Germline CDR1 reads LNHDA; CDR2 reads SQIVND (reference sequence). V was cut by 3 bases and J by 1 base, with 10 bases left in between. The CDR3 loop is CASSMQERSYEQYF. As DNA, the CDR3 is TGTGCCAGTAGTATGCAGGAGAGGTCCTACGAGCAGTACTTC. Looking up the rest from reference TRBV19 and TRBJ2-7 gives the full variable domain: DGGITQSPKYLFRKEGQNVTLSCEQNLNHDAMYWYRQDPGQGLRLIYYSQIVNDFQKGDIAEGYSVSREKKESFPLTVTSAQKNPTAFYLCASSMQERSYEQYFGPGTRLTVT.

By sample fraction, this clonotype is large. The CDR3 spells CASSLGMVAETQYF. The CDR3 DNA sequence: TGTGCCAGCAGTTTAGGGATGGTAGCGGAGACCCAGTACTTC. V and J are TRBV12-3 or TRBV12-4 and TRBJ2-5; a weak D match, TRBD2 (5 bases). This CDR3 has 14 residues. Trimming left V 1 base short and J 5 bases short, with 11 bases between.

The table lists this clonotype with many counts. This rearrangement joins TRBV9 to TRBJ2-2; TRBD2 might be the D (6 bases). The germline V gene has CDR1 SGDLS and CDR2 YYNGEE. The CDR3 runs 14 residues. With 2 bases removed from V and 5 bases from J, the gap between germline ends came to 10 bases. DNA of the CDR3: TGTGCCAGCAGCGTCTGGGGGACTACCGGGGAGCTGTTTTTT. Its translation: CASSVWGTTGELFF.

In DNA form, the CDR3 reads TGCAGCGGGACGGGAACTCGGGCGAACACTGAAGCTTTCTTT. As protein: CSGTGTRANTEAFF. The V and J genes are TRBV29-1 and TRBJ1-1, with no clear D. Germline CDR1 is SQVTM and CDR2 is ANQGSEA. Trimming removed 7 bases at V and 1 base at J, with 16 bases between. CDR3 length: 14 residues.

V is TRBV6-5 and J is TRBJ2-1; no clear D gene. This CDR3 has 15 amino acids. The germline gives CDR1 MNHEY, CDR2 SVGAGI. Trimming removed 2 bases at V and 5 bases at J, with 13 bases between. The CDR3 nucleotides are TGTGCCAGCAGTTACGGTCCCTACCAAAACAATGAGCAGTTCTTC. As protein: CASSYGPYQNNEQFF.

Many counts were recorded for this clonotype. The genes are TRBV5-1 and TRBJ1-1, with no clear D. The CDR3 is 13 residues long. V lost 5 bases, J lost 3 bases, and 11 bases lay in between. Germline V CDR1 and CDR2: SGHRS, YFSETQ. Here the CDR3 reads CASSLRGDTEAFF. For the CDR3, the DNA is TGCGCCAGCAGTCTGCGTGGTGACACTGAAGCTTTCTTT.